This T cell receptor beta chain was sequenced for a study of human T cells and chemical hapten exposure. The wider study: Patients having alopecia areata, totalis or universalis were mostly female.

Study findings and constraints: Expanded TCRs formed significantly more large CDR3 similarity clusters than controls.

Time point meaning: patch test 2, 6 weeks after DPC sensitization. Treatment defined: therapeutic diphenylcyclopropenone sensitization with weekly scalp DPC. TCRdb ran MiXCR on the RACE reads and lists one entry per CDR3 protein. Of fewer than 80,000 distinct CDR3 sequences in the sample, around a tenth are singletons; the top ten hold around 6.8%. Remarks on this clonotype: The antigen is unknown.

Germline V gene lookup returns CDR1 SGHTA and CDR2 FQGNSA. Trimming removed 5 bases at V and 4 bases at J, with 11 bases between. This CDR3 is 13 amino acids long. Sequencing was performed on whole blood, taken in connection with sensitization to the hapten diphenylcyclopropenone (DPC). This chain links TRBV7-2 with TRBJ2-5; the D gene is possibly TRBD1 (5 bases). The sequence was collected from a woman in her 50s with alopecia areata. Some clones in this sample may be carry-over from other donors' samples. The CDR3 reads CASSLVQGETQYF. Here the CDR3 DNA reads TGTGCCAGCAGCCTAGTCCAGGGAGAGACCCAGTACTTC.